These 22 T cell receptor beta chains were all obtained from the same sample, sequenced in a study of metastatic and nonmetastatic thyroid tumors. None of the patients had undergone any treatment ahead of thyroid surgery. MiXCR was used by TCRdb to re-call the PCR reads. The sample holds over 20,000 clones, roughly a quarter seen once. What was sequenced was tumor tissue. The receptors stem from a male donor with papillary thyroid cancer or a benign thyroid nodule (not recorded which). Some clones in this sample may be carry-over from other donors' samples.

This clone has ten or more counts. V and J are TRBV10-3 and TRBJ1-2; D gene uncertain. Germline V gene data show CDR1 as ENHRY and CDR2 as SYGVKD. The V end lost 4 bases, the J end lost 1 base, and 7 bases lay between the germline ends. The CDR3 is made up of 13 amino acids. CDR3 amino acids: CAISADFNYGYTF. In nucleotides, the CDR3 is TGTGCCATCAGTGCGGACTTTAACTATGGCTACACCTTC.

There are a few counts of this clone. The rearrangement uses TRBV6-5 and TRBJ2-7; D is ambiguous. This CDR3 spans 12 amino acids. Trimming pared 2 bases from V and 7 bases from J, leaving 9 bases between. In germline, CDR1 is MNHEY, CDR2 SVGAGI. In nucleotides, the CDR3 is TGTGCCAGCAGTTACCTCCCCGGAGAGCAGTACTTC. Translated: CASSYLPGEQYF.

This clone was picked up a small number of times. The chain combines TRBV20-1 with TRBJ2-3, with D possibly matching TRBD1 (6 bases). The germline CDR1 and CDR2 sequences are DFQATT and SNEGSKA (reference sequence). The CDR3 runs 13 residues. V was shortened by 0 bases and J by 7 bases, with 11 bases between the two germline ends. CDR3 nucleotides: TGCAGTGCTAGAGATCAGGGGCGGTATACGCAGTATTTT. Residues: CSARDQGRYTQYF.

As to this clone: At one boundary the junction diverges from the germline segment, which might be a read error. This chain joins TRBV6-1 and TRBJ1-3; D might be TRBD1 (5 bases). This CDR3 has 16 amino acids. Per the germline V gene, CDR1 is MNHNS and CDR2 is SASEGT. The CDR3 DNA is TGTGCCTCTAGGGGAGCTTTGGGCTACTCTGGAAACACCAGATATTTT. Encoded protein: CASRGALGYSGNTRYF.

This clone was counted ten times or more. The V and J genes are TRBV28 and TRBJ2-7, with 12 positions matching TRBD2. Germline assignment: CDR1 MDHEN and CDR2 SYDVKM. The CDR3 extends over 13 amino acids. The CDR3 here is CASRTSGIYEQYF. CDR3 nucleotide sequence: TGTGCGAGTCGGACTAGCGGGATCTACGAGCAGTACTTC.

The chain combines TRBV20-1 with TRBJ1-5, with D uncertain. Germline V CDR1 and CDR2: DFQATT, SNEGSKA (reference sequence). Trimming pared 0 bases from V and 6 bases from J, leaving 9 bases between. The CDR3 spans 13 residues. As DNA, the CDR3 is TGCAGTGCTAGAGATCTGGTCGGTCAGCCCCAGCATTTT. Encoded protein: CSARDLVGQPQHF.

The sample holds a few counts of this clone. The CDR3: CASLRGPTTEAFF. CDR3 nucleotides: TGTGCCAGTCTGAGGGGGCCCACTACTGAAGCTTTCTTT. V and J are TRBV19 and TRBJ1-1; the match to TRBD1 covers 7 bases. The ends lost 8 bases at V and 5 bases at J; junction bases unmatched: 8. This CDR3 spans 13 amino acids. CDR1 is LNHDA and CDR2 is SQIVND in the germline V gene (reference sequence).

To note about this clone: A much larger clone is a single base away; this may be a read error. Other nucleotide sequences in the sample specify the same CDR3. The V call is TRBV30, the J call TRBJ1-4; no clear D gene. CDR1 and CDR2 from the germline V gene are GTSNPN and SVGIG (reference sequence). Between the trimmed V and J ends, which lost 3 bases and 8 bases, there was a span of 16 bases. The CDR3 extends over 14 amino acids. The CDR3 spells CAWSYGGMKEKLFF. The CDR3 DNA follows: TGTGCCTGGAGCTATGGTGGCATGAAAGAAAAACTGTTTTTT.

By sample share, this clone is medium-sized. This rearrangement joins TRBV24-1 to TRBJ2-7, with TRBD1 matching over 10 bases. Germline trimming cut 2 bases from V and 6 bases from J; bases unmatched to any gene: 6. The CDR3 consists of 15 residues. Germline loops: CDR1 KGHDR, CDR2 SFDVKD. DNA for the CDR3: TGTGCCACCAGTGATTCCGGGACAGGGGTCTTCGAGCAGTACTTC. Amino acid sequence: CATSDSGTGVFEQYF.

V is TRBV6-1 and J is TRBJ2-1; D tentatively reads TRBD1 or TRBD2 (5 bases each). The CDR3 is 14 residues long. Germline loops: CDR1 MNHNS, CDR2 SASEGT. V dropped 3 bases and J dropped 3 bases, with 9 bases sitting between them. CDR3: CASSEGDSYNEQFF. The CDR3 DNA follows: TGTGCCAGCAGTGAGGGAGACAGCTACAATGAGCAGTTCTTC.

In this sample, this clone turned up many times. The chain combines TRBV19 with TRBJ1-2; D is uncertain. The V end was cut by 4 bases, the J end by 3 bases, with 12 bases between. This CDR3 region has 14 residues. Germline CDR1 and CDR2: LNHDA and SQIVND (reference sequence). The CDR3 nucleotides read TGTGCCAGTAGTACGTGGTTCGGGGACTATGGCTACACCTTC. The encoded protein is CASSTWFGDYGYTF.

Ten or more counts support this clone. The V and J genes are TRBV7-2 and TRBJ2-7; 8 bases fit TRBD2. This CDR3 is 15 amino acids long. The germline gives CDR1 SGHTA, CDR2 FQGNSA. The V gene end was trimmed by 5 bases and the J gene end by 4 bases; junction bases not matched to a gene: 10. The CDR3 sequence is CASSKRSGSGYEQYF. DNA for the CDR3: TGTGCCAGCAGCAAGAGAAGCGGGAGCGGGTACGAGCAGTACTTC.

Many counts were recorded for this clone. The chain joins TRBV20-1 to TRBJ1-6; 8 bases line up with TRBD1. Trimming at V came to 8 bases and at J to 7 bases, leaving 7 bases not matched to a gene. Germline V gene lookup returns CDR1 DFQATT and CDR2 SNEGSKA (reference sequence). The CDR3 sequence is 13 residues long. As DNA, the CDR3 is TGCAGTATCCCGGACAGGGCAAATTCACCCCTCCACTTT. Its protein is CSIPDRANSPLHF.

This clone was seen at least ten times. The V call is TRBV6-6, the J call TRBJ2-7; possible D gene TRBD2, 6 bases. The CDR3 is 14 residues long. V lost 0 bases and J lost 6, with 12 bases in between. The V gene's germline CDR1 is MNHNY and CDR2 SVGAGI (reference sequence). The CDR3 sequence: CASSYSLASIEQYF. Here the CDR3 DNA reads TGTGCCAGCAGTTACTCGCTAGCGAGTATCGAGCAGTACTTC.

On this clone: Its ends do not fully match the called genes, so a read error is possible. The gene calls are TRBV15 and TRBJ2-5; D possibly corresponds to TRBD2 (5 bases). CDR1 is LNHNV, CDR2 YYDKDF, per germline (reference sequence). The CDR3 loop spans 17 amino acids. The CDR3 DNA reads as TGTGCCACCAGCACAACGAAACTCAGAGGACTCCATGAGACCCATGACTTC. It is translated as CATSTTKLRGLHETHDF.

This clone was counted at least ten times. The CDR3 here is CASSEVLRETQYF. DNA of the CDR3: TGTGCCAGCAGTGAGGTCCTACGGGAGACCCAGTACTTC. The rearrangement uses TRBV2 and TRBJ2-5, with D unresolved. V dropped 3 bases and J dropped 5 bases, with 10 bases sitting between them. Germline values: CDR1 SNHLY, CDR2 FYNNEI. The CDR3 consists of 13 residues.

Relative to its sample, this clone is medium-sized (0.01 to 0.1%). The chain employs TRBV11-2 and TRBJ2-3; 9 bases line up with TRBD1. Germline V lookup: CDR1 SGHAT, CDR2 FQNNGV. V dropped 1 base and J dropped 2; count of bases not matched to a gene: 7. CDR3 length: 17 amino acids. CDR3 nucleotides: TGTGCCAGCAGCTTAGTATCTGGGACAGGGATCACAGATACGCAGTATTTT. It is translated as CASSLVSGTGITDTQYF.

CDR3 sequence: CASSSGLNYNEQFF. The CDR3 nucleotides are TGTGCCAGCAGTTCCGGGTTGAACTACAATGAGCAGTTCTTC. The gene calls are TRBV6-2 or TRBV6-3 and TRBJ2-1, with D unresolved. V was shortened by 4 bases and J by 3 bases, with 10 bases between the two germline ends. Germline V gene data show CDR1 as MNHEY and CDR2 as SVGEGT. This CDR3 contains 14 residues.

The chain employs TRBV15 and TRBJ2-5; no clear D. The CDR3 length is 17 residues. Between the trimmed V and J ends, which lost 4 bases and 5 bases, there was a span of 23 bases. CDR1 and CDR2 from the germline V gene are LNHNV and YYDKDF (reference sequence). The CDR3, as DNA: TGTGCCACCAGCACAACGAAACTCAGATGGCTCCAGGAGACCCAGTACTTC. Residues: CATSTTKLRWLQETQYF.

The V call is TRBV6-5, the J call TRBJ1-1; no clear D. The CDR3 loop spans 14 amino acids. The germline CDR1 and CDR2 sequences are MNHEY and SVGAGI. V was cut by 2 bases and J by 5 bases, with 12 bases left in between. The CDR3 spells CASSYTAPKTEAFF. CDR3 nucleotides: TGTGCCAGCAGTTACACAGCGCCGAAGACTGAAGCTTTCTTT.

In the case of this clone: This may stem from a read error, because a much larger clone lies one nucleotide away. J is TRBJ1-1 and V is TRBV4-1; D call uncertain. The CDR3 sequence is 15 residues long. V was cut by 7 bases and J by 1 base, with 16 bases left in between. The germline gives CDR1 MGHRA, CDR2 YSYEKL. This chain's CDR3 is CASIGRIAQNTEAFF. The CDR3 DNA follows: TGCGCCAGCATTGGTAGGATAGCCCAGAACACTGAAGCTTTCTTT.

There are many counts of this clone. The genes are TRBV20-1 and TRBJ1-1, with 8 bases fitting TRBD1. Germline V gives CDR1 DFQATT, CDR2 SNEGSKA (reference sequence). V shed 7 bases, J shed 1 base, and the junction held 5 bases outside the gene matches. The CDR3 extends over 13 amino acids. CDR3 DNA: TGCAGTGGCAGGGGGCTTGAGAACACTGAAGCTTTCTTT. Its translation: CSGRGLENTEAFF.